The 26 T cell receptor beta chains presented below share a single source sample, sequenced in a study of post-analysis software for immune sequencing data. Study-wide results and caveats: About five TRBV segments occurring more often in patients than controls included TRBV5-6, TRBV5-1 and TRBV20-1.

Researchers reported that TCR beta cDNA libraries carried unique molecular identifiers. TCRdb re-analysed the PCR reads in MiXCR, keeping a single row per CDR3 protein. The table records roughly 400,000 distinct CDR3 sequences, 30% to 45% of them present only once. No antigen has been assigned to these receptors. The material sequenced was blood. All receptors derive from a girl aged 2-9 years with multiple sclerosis.

With regard to this clonotype: An end of the junction differs from the germline gene, which may be a read error. The chain joins TRBV28 to TRBJ2-7; 8 bases agree with TRBD2. The CDR3 spans 17 residues. Germline V CDR1 and CDR2: MDHEN, SYDVKM. The CDR3 region is CASGFERGGRTSYEQYF. CDR3 in DNA: TGTGCCAGCGGTTTTGAACGCGGCGGGAGGACCTCCTACGAGCAGTACTTC.

J is TRBJ1-1 and V is TRBV4-3, with 9 bases aligning to TRBD1. The CDR3 has 18 residues. V trimming: 1 base; J trimming: 0 bases; junction bases outside the gene matches: 9. Germline V gene sequence: CDR1 LGHNA, CDR2 YSLEER. This CDR3 reads CASSQATGQGSMNTEAFF. CDR3 DNA: TGCGCCAGCAGCCAAGCAACCGGACAGGGGAGCATGAACACTGAAGCTTTCTTT.

In this sample, this clonotype turned up a few times. This chain links TRBV18 with TRBJ2-7, with D perhaps matching TRBD1 (5 bases). CDR3 length: 14 amino acids. Germline V CDR1 and CDR2: KGHSH, LQKENI. The ends were cut back, 0 bases at V and 6 bases at J, with 12 bases in the middle. The CDR3 reads CASSPPTVTGEQYF. The CDR3 DNA sequence: TGTGCCAGCTCACCACCGACAGTGACGGGCGAGCAGTACTTC.

Comments on this clonotype: Relative to the germline gene, one junction end is altered; a read error may explain this. The chain has TRBV2 and TRBJ2-1; the D gene could be TRBD1 or TRBD2 (5 bases each). Germline V lookup: CDR1 SNHLY, CDR2 FYNNEI. CDR3 length: 13 residues. CDR3 region: CASSVLGVGEQFF. The CDR3 DNA follows: TGTGCTAGCAGTGTCTTGGGGGTCGGAGAGCAGTTCTTC.

In its sample, this clonotype was seen a few times. This chain connects TRBV14 to TRBJ2-5; 8 nucleotides agree with TRBD1. Per germline, CDR1 SGHDN and CDR2 FVKESK. The length of the CDR3 is 16 residues. V lost 1 base to trimming and J lost 6 bases; unmatched junction nucleotides: 10. Here the CDR3 reads CASSQGTYRGVKTQYF. CDR3 nucleotide sequence: TGTGCCAGCAGCCAAGGAACCTACAGGGGGGTGAAGACCCAGTACTTC.

The V and J genes are TRBV6-5 and TRBJ2-6, with D unclear. CDR1 is MNHEY, CDR2 SVGAGI, per germline. V shed 6 bases and J shed 0 bases, with 9 bases lying between them. This CDR3 is 15 amino acids long. The CDR3 DNA sequence: TGTGCCAGCAGCTTCCGGCTCTCTGGGGCCAACGTCCTGACTTTC. This translates into CASSFRLSGANVLTF.

This clonotype has just one count. The gene calls are TRBV29-1 and TRBJ2-7; TRBD2 matches at 9 bases. The V segment lost 4 bases and the J segment 10 bases; nucleotides outside the gene matches: 17. Germline CDR1 reads SQVTM; CDR2 reads ANQGSEA. This CDR3 has 15 residues. The CDR3 bases are TGCAGCGTTGGAGGAGGTAGCGGGAGCTCCTACGGACAGTACTTC. As protein: CSVGGGSGSSYGQYF.

V and J are TRBV9 and TRBJ2-5; 16 bases are shared with TRBD2. Germline lookup yields CDR1 SGDLS and CDR2 YYNGEE. The CDR3 is 17 amino acids. V lost 3 bases to trimming and J lost 5 bases; unmatched junction nucleotides: 7. The DNA for the CDR3 is TGTGCCAGCAGCGCCTCACCGGGACTAGCGGGGGGGGAGACCCAGTACTTC. Its translation is CASSASPGLAGGETQYF.

The chain uses TRBV20-1 and TRBJ1-5; no firm D call. V was shortened by 0 bases and J by 12 bases, with 9 bases between the two germline ends. The length of the CDR3 is 11 residues. In germline, CDR1 is DFQATT, CDR2 SNEGSKA (reference sequence). CDR3 sequence: CSARDLSFQHF. DNA of the CDR3: TGCAGTGCTAGAGATTTGAGTTTCCAGCATTTT.

This clonotype appeared many times. The V gene is TRBV3-1, the J gene TRBJ2-7; 10 bases match TRBD1. V lost 0 bases to trimming and J lost 4 bases; unmatched junction nucleotides: 3. Germline loops: CDR1 LGHDT, CDR2 YNNKEL (reference sequence). This CDR3 spans 15 amino acids. Here the CDR3 DNA reads TGTGCCAGCAGCCAAGAGCGACAGGGGGCGTACGAGCAGTACTTC. Its translation is CASSQERQGAYEQYF.

V gene TRBV20-1 combines with J gene TRBJ2-7; D is ambiguous. The germline gives CDR1 DFQATT, CDR2 SNEGSKA (reference sequence). V lost 1 base, J lost 2 bases, and 9 bases lay in between. The CDR3 runs 13 residues. The CDR3 spells CSARGWSTYEQYF. Here the CDR3 DNA reads TGCAGTGCTAGAGGGTGGTCAACCTACGAGCAGTACTTC.

The chain employs TRBV7-9 and TRBJ2-7, with TRBD2 identical over 11 bases. Germline V gives CDR1 SEHNR, CDR2 FQNEAQ (reference sequence). V lost 1 base to trimming and J lost 2 bases; unmatched junction nucleotides: 4. This CDR3 is 16 amino acids long. For the CDR3, the DNA is TGTGCCAGCAGCTTAGGTCTAGCGGGGGGAGCCTACGAGCAGTACTTC. It is translated as CASSLGLAGGAYEQYF. Full variable domain (rest looked up from reference TRBV7-9 and TRBJ2-7): DTGVSQNPRHKITKRGQNVTFRCDPISEHNRLYWYRQTLGQGPEFLTYFQNEAQLEKSRLLSDRFSAERPKGSFSTLEIQRTEQGDSAMYLCASSLGLAGGAYEQYFGPGTRLTVT.

In its sample, this clonotype was seen a few times. The genes are TRBV6-5 and TRBJ2-1; 13 bases match TRBD2. Trimming removed 6 bases from V and 2 bases from J; junction bases left unmatched: 1. Germline assignment: CDR1 MNHEY and CDR2 SVGAGI. There are 15 residues in the CDR3. The CDR3 region is CASRLAGGAYNEQFF. The CDR3 coding sequence is TGTGCCAGCAGACTAGCGGGAGGGGCCTACAATGAGCAGTTCTTC.

This clonotype was seen a handful of times. This chain uses TRBV7-9 with TRBJ1-2; D is perhaps TRBD1 (6 bases). V lost 5 bases and J 6 bases, leaving 16 bases between the germline ends. Germline V CDR1 and CDR2: SEHNR, FQNEAQ (reference sequence). CDR3 length equals 14 residues. The CDR3 region has the DNA TGTGCCAGCAGCAGACAGGATATTGGTAATGGCTACACCTTC. Protein: CASSRQDIGNGYTF.

The chain uses TRBV20-1 and TRBJ2-3; TRBD2 aligns across 9 bases. The CDR3 contains 12 residues. The germline V gene has CDR1 DFQATT and CDR2 SNEGSKA (reference sequence). The CDR3 protein is CTGGRAPDTQYF. CDR3 nucleotide sequence: TGCACGGGCGGGAGGGCCCCAGATACGCAGTATTTT.

This clonotype was recorded a few times. The gene calls are TRBV28 and TRBJ1-2, with D possibly being TRBD1 (6 bases). This CDR3 is 14 amino acids long. With 3 bases removed from V and 1 base from J, the gap between germline ends came to 9 bases. Germline CDR1 and CDR2: MDHEN and SYDVKM. CDR3 nucleotides: TGTGCCAGCAGTTTGGCGGACAGTAACTATGGCTACACCTTC. Encoded protein: CASSLADSNYGYTF.

CDR3 coding DNA: TGTGCCAGCAGCTCGGGACTAGTGCGCTCCTACGAGCAGTACTTC. The encoded protein is CASSSGLVRSYEQYF. This chain uses TRBV7-2 with TRBJ2-7; 8 nucleotides line up with TRBD2. V lost 4 bases to trimming and J lost 0 bases; unmatched junction nucleotides: 5. Germline CDR1 and CDR2: SGHTA and FQGNSA. The length of the CDR3 is 15 residues.

There are a few counts of this clonotype. The CDR3 region is CATSDWTVQETQYF. The CDR3 region has the DNA TGTGCCACCAGTGACTGGACAGTTCAAGAGACCCAGTACTTC. This sequence joins TRBV24-1 and TRBJ2-5; a weak D match, TRBD1 (6 bases). The V gene lost 4 bases and the J gene lost 2 bases, with 10 bases spanning the gap. Germline CDR1 reads KGHDR; CDR2 reads SFDVKD. The CDR3 is 14 amino acids.

The V gene is TRBV7-9, the J gene TRBJ2-2; D tentatively fits TRBD1 or TRBD2 (5 bases each). CDR3 size: 15 residues. V was trimmed by 5 bases and J by 6 bases, leaving 16 bases between them. Germline V gene sequence: CDR1 SEHNR, CDR2 FQNEAQ (reference sequence). The CDR3 loop reads CASSPSAWGSGELFF. CDR3 coding DNA: TGTGCCAGCAGCCCTTCCGCCTGGGGGTCCGGGGAGCTGTTTTTT.

A remark on this clonotype: This sequence may be a read error, since a much larger clone differs from it by one base. The V and J genes are TRBV5-1 and TRBJ2-4; no clear D. The end of the DNA aligns better with TRBJ2-5, so the J call may be wrong. The CDR3 runs 15 residues. From germline, CDR1 is SGHRS and CDR2 YFSETQ. The CDR3 region has the DNA TGCGCCAGCAGCTGGGCCAGCACCGCCAAAGAGACCCAGTACTTC. The encoded protein is CASSWASTAKETQYF.

This clonotype has more than one count but fewer than ten. The J gene is TRBJ2-7, the V gene TRBV5-1; TRBD1 matches at 7 bases. The CDR3 has 16 amino acids. Germline CDR1 SGHRS, CDR2 YFSETQ. The J segment lost 3 bases and the V segment lost 2 bases, leaving 11 bases of the junction unmatched. The CDR3: CASSFLGTEEYYEQYF. The CDR3 DNA reads TGCGCCAGCAGCTTTCTCGGGACAGAAGAATACTACGAGCAGTACTTC.

CDR3 residues: CASSLDGRYGYTF. The CDR3 bases are TGCGCCAGCAGCCTGGATGGAAGATATGGCTACACCTTC. The J gene is TRBJ1-2, the V gene TRBV4-1; no reliable D call. The germline gives CDR1 MGHRA, CDR2 YSYEKL. The V and J ends lost 4 bases and 5 bases respectively, with 11 bases between them. This CDR3 is 13 amino acids long.

Written as DNA, the CDR3 is TGCAGTGCTAGAGGTTCTAGCGACTACGAGCAGTACTTC. The encoded protein is CSARGSSDYEQYF. J is TRBJ2-5 and V is TRBV20-1; D is perhaps TRBD2 (6 bases). The DNA end is a closer match to TRBJ2-7, so the J assignment may be wrong. CDR1 is DFQATT, CDR2 SNEGSKA, per germline (reference sequence). The CDR3 covers 13 residues.

This sequence joins TRBV19 and TRBJ1-2; possibly TRBD1 for D (6 bases). The CDR3 is 17 residues long. CDR1 is LNHDA and CDR2 is SQIVND in the germline V gene (reference sequence). With 5 bases removed from V and 4 bases from J, the gap between germline ends came to 23 bases. The CDR3 loop reads CASSRKLIAGAVYGYTF. The DNA of the CDR3 is TGTGCCAGTAGTCGAAAACTAATCGCAGGGGCGGTCTATGGCTACACCTTC.

The gene calls are TRBV4-2 and TRBJ2-1; D gene unclear. V dropped 5 bases and J dropped 4 bases, with 12 bases sitting between them. Germline CDR1 is LGHNA and CDR2 is YNFKEQ. The CDR3 runs 14 residues. CDR3 sequence reads: CASSKGILYNEQFF. The CDR3 bases are TGTGCCAGCAGCAAAGGGATACTATACAATGAGCAGTTCTTC.

The sample holds a few counts of this clonotype. The chain carries TRBV7-2 and TRBJ1-2; D ambiguous. The germline V and J ends were trimmed by 5 bases and 6 bases, with 16 bases remaining between them. The CDR3 loop spans 14 amino acids. In germline, CDR1 is SGHTA, CDR2 FQGNSA. The CDR3 DNA follows: TGTGCCAGCAGCCCTTGGGCCCTAAGAGATGGCTACACCTTC. Its protein is CASSPWALRDGYTF.